By proportion, the clone carrying this T cell receptor (beta chain) is medium-sized. Its specificity is not known. This entry is derived from a study of sequential checkpoint blockade in melanoma. Study as a whole: Maintenance nivolumab came after either treatment sequence. TCRbeta immunosequencing was performed on DNA from 91 pretreatment melanoma tumor samples. Study conclusions and caveats: Clinical benefit was about 30 times likelier when tumor T-cell fraction and clonality increased.

Noted treatment: randomized to nivolumab then ipilimumab (arm A) or the reverse (arm B). TCRdb's copy holds only in-frame clones and misses some; the assay was immunoSEQ multiplex PCR. The sample contains some 2,200 clones, about a sixth of which appear only once. The CDR3 sequence is 15 residues long. The V end was cut by 6 bases, the J end by 1 base, with 12 bases between. Germline V gene sequence: CDR1 MNHGY, CDR2 SAAAGT. Sequencing used tumor tissue (inferred from file names), obtained from a patient given nivolumab and ipilimumab in sequence. The chain couples TRBV6-8 to TRBJ1-4; weak D call: TRBD1 (6 bases). This receptor was obtained from a human donor with melanoma. CDR3: CASRTGTLTNEKLFF. For the CDR3, the DNA is TGTGCCAGCAGAACCGGGACACTAACTAATGAAAAACTGTTTTTT.